The source of this T cell receptor (beta chain) is a study of metastatic and nonmetastatic thyroid tumors. Study information: For malignant and benign thyroid patients, tumor or nodule tissue and blood were the sources whose repertoires were compared.

MiXCR reprocessed the PCR reads for TCRdb. The data show around 15,000 clones, about 23% seen once. The CDR3 loop spans 14 amino acids. V dropped 0 bases and J dropped 2 bases, with 7 bases sitting between them. The germline V gene encodes CDR1 PRHDT and CDR2 FYEKMQ (reference sequence). None of the patients had undergone any treatment ahead of thyroid surgery. General study findings and limits: Reports indicated that malignant thyroid tumors showed significantly higher TCR beta diversity than benign nodules did, in blood and tumor.

This clone was counted many times. The antigen is undetermined. This sequence joins TRBV13 and TRBJ1-1; D is undetermined. The specimen was tumor tissue. This TCR was recovered from a female donor with papillary thyroid cancer or a benign thyroid nodule (not recorded which). Some clones in this sample may be carry-over from other donors' samples. This CDR3 reads CASSLGYINTEAFF. In DNA, the CDR3 is TGTGCCAGCAGCTTAGGGTACATTAACACTGAAGCTTTCTTT.